The 17 T cell receptor beta chains below all came from one sample that was sequenced in a study of T cells in Graves' hyperthyroidism and ophthalmopathy. TCR beta CDR3 sequences were amplified from RNA transcripts. HTBI primers were employed in a first-round RT-PCR of the TCR CDR3. TCRdb ran MiXCR on the multiplex PCR reads and lists one entry per CDR3 protein. In the table there are around 420,000 distinct CDR3 sequences, around 16% of which are singletons. Material for sequencing was blood. The receptors come from a woman aged 18-29 years with Graves' hyperthyroidism.

This clonotype has at least ten counts. The chain carries TRBV20-1 and TRBJ2-1; TRBD2 agrees at 9 bases. V was pared by 5 bases and J by 9 bases, with 14 bases of the junction left unmatched. CDR3 length: 15 residues. In germline, CDR1 is DFQATT, CDR2 SNEGSKA (reference sequence). CDR3 amino acids: CSAPPRSGGKGEQFF. Here the CDR3 DNA reads TGCAGTGCTCCGCCTCGGAGCGGGGGGAAGGGTGAGCAGTTCTTC.

This clonotype was observed at least ten times. The rearrangement links TRBV18 to TRBJ2-7; D assignment may be TRBD1 or TRBD2 (5 bases each). With 3 bases removed from V and 4 bases from J, the gap between germline ends came to 10 bases. The CDR3 extends over 13 amino acids. Germline lookup yields CDR1 KGHSH and CDR2 LQKENI. The CDR3 DNA reads TGTGCCAGCTCACCGGGACCAACTTACGAGCAGTACTTC. The encoded protein is CASSPGPTYEQYF.

This clonotype turned up a few times. The chain uses TRBV24-1 and TRBJ2-7, with D perhaps given as TRBD1 or TRBD2 (5 bases each). The germline V gene has CDR1 KGHDR and CDR2 SFDVKD. This CDR3 region has 13 residues. V was shortened by 4 bases and J by 9 bases, with 15 bases between the two germline ends. The CDR3: CATSDRGSERQYF. The CDR3 bases are TGTGCCACCAGTGACCGGGGCTCCGAGAGGCAGTACTTC.

Ten or more counts support this clonotype. The rearrangement joins TRBV6-1 to TRBJ1-1; D is possibly TRBD1 (6 bases). The germline gives CDR1 MNHNS, CDR2 SASEGT. The CDR3 totals 14 residues. Trimming shortened V by 1 base and J by 5 bases, and 11 bases separated the two germline ends. The DNA of the CDR3 is TGTGCCAGCAGTGAAGGAGGACAGACGACTGAAGCTTTCTTT. Protein product: CASSEGGQTTEAFF.

V gene TRBV12-3 or TRBV12-4 combines with J gene TRBJ2-7, with TRBD2 matching over 7 bases. There are 16 residues in the CDR3. V trimming: 4 bases; J trimming: 1 base; junction bases outside the gene matches: 10. CDR3 nucleotides: TGTGCCAGCAGTTCGCACGCGACTAGCTCATCCTACGAGCAGTACTTC. Translated, it gives CASSSHATSSSYEQYF.

The V and J genes are TRBV20-1 and TRBJ2-5; D may be TRBD2 (5 bases). The germline CDR1 and CDR2 sequences are DFQATT and SNEGSKA (reference sequence). This CDR3 has 14 residues. V shed 8 bases and J shed 0 bases, with 16 bases lying between them. CDR3 in DNA: TGCAGTACCTTTTTCCCGGGGAACCAAGAGACCCAGTACTTC. Its translation is CSTFFPGNQETQYF.

V gene TRBV4-2 combines with J gene TRBJ2-5; 9 bases fit TRBD2. With 1 base clipped from V and 4 bases from J, the junction kept 4 bases outside the gene matches. Germline CDR1 and CDR2: LGHNA and YNFKEQ. The CDR3 sequence is 15 residues long. The CDR3 bases are TGTGCCAGCAGCCAAGGCCAGCGGGGGGTAGAGACCCAGTACTTC. Translation: CASSQGQRGVETQYF.

Only a few counts were recorded for this clonotype. The chain links TRBV29-1 to TRBJ2-2; 8 bases agree with TRBD1. The CDR3 length is 15 residues. Germline values: CDR1 SQVTM, CDR2 ANQGSEA. V dropped 4 bases and J dropped 1; count of bases not matched to a gene: 5. The CDR3 region has the DNA TGCAGCGTTGGGGGCGACAGGGGGAACACCGGGGAGCTGTTTTTT. Encoded protein: CSVGGDRGNTGELFF.

This clonotype has more than one count but fewer than ten. One end of the junction is discordant with germline, which a read error may explain. This chain joins TRBV27 and TRBJ1-2; 10 bases agree with TRBD1. The CDR3 runs to 15 residues. Per germline, CDR1 MNHEY and CDR2 SMNVEV (reference sequence). The CDR3 is CASRGTGVFNYGYTF. CDR3 nucleotides: TGCGCAAGTAGAGGGACAGGGGTTTTTAACTATGGCTACACCTTC.

The chain has TRBV28 and TRBJ1-1; D unclear. From germline, CDR1 is MDHEN and CDR2 SYDVKM. V gave up 2 bases and J gave up 0 bases, with 7 bases separating them. This CDR3 has 14 residues. The CDR3 DNA is TGTGCCAGCAGTTTAATGAGCATGAACACTGAAGCTTTCTTT. Translation gives CASSLMSMNTEAFF.

The genes are TRBV15 and TRBJ1-1, with unresolved D. V lost 4 bases and J lost 7, with 10 bases in between. The CDR3 spans 12 residues. CDR1 is LNHNV and CDR2 is YYDKDF in the germline V gene (reference sequence). CDR3 nucleotide sequence: TGTGCCACCAGCACACGCCTCGGTGAAGCTTTCTTT. It is translated as CATSTRLGEAFF.

This clonotype was observed many times. The chain links TRBV6-2 or TRBV6-3 to TRBJ2-7; unclear D gene. This CDR3 is 14 amino acids long. Germline CDR1 reads MNHEY; CDR2 reads SVGEGT. V lost 0 bases and J 3 bases, leaving 9 bases between the germline ends. As DNA, the CDR3 is TGTGCCAGCAGTTACTCGGCAGAAGGCTACGAGCAGTACTTC. Amino acid sequence: CASSYSAEGYEQYF.

In this sample, this clonotype turned up many times. The CDR3 region is CSARDMYYNEQFF. CDR3 sequence (DNA): TGCAGTGCTAGGGACATGTACTACAATGAGCAGTTCTTC. The V and J genes are TRBV20-1 and TRBJ2-1; maybe TRBD1 (5 bases). V was clipped by 3 bases and J by 3 bases, with 9 bases between them. Looked up from germline, CDR1 is DFQATT and CDR2 is SNEGSKA (reference sequence). The CDR3 is 13 residues long.

The sample holds many counts of this clonotype. CDR3 protein: CASSGGYGTQDQPQHF. Here the CDR3 DNA reads TGTGCCAGCAGCGGGGGATATGGGACACAAGATCAGCCCCAGCATTTT. This chain connects TRBV9 to TRBJ1-5; tentatively, D is TRBD1 (6 bases). V shed 3 bases and J shed 5 bases, with 18 bases lying between them. CDR3 length: 16 amino acids. From germline, CDR1 is SGDLS and CDR2 YYNGEE. Full variable domain (missing parts from reference TRBV9 and TRBJ1-5): DSGVTQTPKHLITATGQRVTLRCSPRSGDLSVYWYQQSLDQGLQFLIQYYNGEERAKGNILERFSAQQFPDLHSELNLSSLELGDSALYFCASSGGYGTQDQPQHFGDGTRLSIL.

This chain's CDR3 is CASSGRQGNLETQYF. In DNA form, the CDR3 reads TGTGCCAGCAGTGGGCGACAGGGTAACTTAGAGACCCAGTACTTC. The chain joins TRBV25-1 to TRBJ2-5; TRBD1 matches at 7 bases. The CDR3 loop spans 15 amino acids. CDR1 is MGHDK, CDR2 SYGVNS, per germline. The J segment lost 4 bases and the V segment lost 4 bases, leaving 9 bases of the junction unmatched.

This clonotype was seen ten or more times. The chain uses TRBV7-9 and TRBJ2-5, with 8 bases aligning to TRBD1. With V trimmed by 6 bases and J by 5 bases, 11 bases remained unmatched. Germline CDR1 SEHNR, CDR2 FQNEAQ (reference sequence). This CDR3 comprises 15 residues. The CDR3 spells CASRPSGQGGETQYF. The CDR3 DNA follows: TGTGCCAGCAGACCCTCAGGACAGGGTGGGGAGACCCAGTACTTC.

This rearrangement joins TRBV9 to TRBJ2-3; 9 bases are shared with TRBD1. The trim removed 1 base at V and 0 bases at J, leaving 6 bases unmatched. This CDR3 comprises 17 residues. In germline, CDR1 is SGDLS, CDR2 YYNGEE. In DNA form, the CDR3 reads TGTGCCAGCAGCGTAAACAGGGGGCAAACAAGCACAGATACGCAGTATTTT. Protein product: CASSVNRGQTSTDTQYF.